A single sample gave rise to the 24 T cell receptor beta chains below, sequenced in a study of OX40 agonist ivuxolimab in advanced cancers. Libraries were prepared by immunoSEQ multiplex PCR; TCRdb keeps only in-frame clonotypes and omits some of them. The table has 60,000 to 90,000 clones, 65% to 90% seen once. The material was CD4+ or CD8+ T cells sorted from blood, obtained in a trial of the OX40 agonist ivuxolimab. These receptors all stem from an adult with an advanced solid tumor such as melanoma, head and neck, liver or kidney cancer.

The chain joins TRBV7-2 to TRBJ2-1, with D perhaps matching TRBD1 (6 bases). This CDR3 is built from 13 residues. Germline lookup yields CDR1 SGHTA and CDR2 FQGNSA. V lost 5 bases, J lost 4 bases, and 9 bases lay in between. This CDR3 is CASSQDRYNEQFF. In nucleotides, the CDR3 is TGTGCCAGCAGCCAAGACAGGTACAATGAGCAGTTCTTC. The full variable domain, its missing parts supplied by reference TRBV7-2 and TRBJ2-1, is GAGVSQSPSNKVTEKGKDVELRCDPISGHTALYWYRQSLGQGLEFLIYFQGNSAPDKSGLPSDRFSAERTGGSVSTLTIQRTQQEDSAVYLCASSQDRYNEQFFGPGTRLTVL.

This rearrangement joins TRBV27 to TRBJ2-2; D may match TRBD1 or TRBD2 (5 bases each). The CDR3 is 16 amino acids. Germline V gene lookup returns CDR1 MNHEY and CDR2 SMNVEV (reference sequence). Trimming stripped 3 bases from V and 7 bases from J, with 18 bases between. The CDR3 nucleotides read TGTGCCAGCAGTTTGCTTCCGGCAGGGAGTGTCGGGGAGCTGTTTTTT. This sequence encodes CASSLLPAGSVGELFF.

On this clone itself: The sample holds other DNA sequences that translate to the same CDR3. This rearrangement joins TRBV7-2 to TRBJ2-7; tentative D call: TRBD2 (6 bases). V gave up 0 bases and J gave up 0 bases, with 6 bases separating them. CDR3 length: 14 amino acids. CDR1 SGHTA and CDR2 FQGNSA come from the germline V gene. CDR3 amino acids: CASSLAGGSYEQYF. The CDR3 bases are TGTGCCAGCAGCTTAGCGGGGGGCTCCTACGAGCAGTACTTC.

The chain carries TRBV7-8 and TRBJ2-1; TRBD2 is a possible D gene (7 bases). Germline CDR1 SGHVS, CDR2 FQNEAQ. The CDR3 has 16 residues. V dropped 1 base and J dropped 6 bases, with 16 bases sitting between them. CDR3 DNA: TGTGCCAGCAGCTTAGGGGGGGGCGCTGACGGCAATGAGCAGTTCTTC. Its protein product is CASSLGGGADGNEQFF. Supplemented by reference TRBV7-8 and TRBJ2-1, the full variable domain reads GAGVSQSPRYKVAKRGQDVALRCDPISGHVSLFWYQQALGQGPEFLTYFQNEAQLDKSGLPSDRFFAERPEGSVSTLKIQRTQQEDSAVYLCASSLGGGADGNEQFFGPGTRLTVL.

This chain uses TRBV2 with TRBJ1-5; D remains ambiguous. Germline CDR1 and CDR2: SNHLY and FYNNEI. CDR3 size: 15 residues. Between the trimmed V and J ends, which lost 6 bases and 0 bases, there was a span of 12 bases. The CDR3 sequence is CASREQTYSNQPQHF. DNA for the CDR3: TGTGCCAGCAGAGAACAGACTTATAGCAATCAGCCCCAGCATTTT.

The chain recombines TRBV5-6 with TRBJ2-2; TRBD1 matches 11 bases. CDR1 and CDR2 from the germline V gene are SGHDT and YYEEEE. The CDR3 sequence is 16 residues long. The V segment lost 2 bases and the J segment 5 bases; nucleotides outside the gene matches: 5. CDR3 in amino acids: CASSLDGTGGTGELFF. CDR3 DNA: TGTGCCAGCAGCTTAGACGGGACAGGGGGAACCGGGGAGCTGTTTTTT.

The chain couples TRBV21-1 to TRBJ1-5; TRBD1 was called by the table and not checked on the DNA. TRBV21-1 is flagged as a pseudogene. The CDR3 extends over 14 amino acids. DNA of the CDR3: TGTGCCAGCAACCAGACAGGGCCCAATCAGCCCCAGCATTTT. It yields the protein CASNQTGPNQPQHF.

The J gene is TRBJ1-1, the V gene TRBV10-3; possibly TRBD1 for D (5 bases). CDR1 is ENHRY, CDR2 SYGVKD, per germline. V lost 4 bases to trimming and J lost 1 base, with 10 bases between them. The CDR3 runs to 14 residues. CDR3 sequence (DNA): TGTGCCATCAGTGCGGGGGGGAGGAACACTGAAGCTTTCTTT. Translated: CAISAGGRNTEAFF.

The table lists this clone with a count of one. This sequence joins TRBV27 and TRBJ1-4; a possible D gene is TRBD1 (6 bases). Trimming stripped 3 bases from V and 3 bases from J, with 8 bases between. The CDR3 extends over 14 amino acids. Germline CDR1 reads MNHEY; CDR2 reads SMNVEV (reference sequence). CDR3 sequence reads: CASSFQGPNEKLFF. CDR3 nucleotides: TGTGCCAGCAGTTTCCAGGGGCCTAATGAAAAACTGTTTTTT. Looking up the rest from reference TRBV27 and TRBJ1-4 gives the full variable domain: EAQVTQNPRYLITVTGKKLTVTCSQNMNHEYMSWYRQDPGLGLRQIYYSMNVEVTDKGDVPEGYKVSRKEKRNFPLILESPSPNQTSLYFCASSFQGPNEKLFFGSGTQLSVL.

This CDR3 reads CASSPQGIDQPQHF. DNA of the CDR3: TGTGCCAGCAGCCCACAGGGGATTGATCAGCCCCAGCATTTT. The rearrangement uses TRBV16 and TRBJ1-5; 7 bases are shared with TRBD1. The germline V gene encodes CDR1 KGHSY and CDR2 FQNENV. V gave up 4 bases and J gave up 5 bases; unmatched junction bases: 5. The CDR3 totals 14 residues.

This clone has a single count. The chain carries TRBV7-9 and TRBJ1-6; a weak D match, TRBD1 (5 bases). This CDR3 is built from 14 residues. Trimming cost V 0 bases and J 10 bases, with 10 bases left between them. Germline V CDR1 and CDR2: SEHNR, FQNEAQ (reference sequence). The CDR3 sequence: CASSLAGGGSPLHF. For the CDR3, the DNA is TGTGCCAGCAGCTTAGCGGGCGGGGGATCACCCCTCCACTTT.

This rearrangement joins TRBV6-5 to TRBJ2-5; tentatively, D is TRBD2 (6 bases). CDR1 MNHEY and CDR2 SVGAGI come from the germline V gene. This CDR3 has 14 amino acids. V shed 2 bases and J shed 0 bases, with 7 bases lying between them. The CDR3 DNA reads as TGTGCCAGCAGTTACGGCGGGAACCAAGAGACCCAGTACTTC. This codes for CASSYGGNQETQYF.

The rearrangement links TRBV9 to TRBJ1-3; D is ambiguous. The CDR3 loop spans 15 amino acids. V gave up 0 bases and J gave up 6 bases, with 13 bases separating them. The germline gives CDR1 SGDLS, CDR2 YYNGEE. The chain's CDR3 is CASSVDPRMENTIYF. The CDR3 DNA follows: TGTGCCAGCAGCGTAGATCCCAGGATGGAAAACACCATATATTTT.

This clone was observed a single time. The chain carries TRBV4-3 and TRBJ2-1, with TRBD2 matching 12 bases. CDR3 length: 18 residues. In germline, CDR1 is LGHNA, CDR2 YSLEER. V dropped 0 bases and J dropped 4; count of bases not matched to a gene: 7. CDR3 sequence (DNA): TGCGCCAGCAGCCAAGATCGTGGACTAGCGGGAAGGTACAATGAGCAGTTCTTC. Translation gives CASSQDRGLAGRYNEQFF.

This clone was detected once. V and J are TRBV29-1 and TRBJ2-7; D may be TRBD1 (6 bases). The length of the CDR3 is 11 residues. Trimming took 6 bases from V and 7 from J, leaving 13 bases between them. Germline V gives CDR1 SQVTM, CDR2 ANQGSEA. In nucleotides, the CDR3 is TGCAGCGTCTCCTGGGGGCGAGAGCAGTACTTC. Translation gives CSVSWGREQYF.

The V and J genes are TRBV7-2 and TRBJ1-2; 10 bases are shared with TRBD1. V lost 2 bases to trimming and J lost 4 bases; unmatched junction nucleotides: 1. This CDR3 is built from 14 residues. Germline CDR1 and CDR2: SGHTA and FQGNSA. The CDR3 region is CASSLWTGGYGYTF. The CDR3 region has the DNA TGTGCCAGCAGCTTATGGACAGGGGGCTATGGCTACACCTTC.

CDR3 residues: CASSQGSGDSKNIQYF. CDR3 bases: TGTGCCAGCAGCCAGGGATCAGGGGACTCCAAAAACATTCAGTACTTC. The rearrangement joins TRBV14 to TRBJ2-4, with D perhaps being TRBD1 or TRBD2 (6 bases each). This CDR3 is built from 16 residues. The V gene lost 3 bases and the J gene lost 2 bases, with 14 bases spanning the gap. Germline CDR1 is SGHDN and CDR2 is FVKESK. Supplemented by reference TRBV14 and TRBJ2-4, the full variable domain reads EAGVTQFPSHSVIEKGQTVTLRCDPISGHDNLYWYRRVMGKEIKFLLHFVKESKQDESGMPNNRFLAERTGGTYSTLKVQPAELEDSGVYFCASSQGSGDSKNIQYFGAGTRLSVL.

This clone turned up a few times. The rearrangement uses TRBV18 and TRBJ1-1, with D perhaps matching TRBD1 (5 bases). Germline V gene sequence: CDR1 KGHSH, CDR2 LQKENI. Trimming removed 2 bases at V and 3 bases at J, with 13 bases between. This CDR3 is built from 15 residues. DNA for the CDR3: TGTGCCAGCTCACCATTCCAGAGGGGAGACACTGAAGCTTTCTTT. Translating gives CASSPFQRGDTEAFF.

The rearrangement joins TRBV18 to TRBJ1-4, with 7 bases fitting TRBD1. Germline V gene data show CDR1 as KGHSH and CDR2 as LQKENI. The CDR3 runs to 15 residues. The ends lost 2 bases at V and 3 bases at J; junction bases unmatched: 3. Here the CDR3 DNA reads TGTGCCAGCTCACCAGCGACAGGGTCTAATGAAAAACTGTTTTTT. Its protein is CASSPATGSNEKLFF.

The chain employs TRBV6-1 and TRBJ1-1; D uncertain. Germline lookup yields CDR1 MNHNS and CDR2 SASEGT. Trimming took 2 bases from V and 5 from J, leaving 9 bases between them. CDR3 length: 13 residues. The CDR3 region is CASSEQARTEAFF. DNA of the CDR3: TGTGCCAGCAGTGAACAGGCGCGAACTGAAGCTTTCTTT.

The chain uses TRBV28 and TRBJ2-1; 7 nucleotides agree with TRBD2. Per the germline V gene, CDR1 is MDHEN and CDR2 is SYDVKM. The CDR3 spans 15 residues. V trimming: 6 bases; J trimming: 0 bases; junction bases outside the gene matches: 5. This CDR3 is CASRHRGGSYNEQFF. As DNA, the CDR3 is TGTGCCAGCAGACACCGCGGGGGCTCCTACAATGAGCAGTTCTTC.

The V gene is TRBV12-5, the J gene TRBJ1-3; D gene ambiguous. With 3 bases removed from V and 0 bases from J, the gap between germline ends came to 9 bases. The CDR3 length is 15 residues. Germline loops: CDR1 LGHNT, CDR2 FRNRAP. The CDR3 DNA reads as TGTGCTAGTGGTTTATTGTCCAGCTCTGGAAACACCATATATTTT. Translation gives CASGLLSSSGNTIYF.

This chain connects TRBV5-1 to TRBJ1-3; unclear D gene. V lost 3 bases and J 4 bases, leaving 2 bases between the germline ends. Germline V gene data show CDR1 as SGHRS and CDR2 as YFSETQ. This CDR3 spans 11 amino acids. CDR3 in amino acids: CASSWGNTIYF. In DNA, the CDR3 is TGCGCCAGCAGCTGGGGAAACACCATATATTTT.

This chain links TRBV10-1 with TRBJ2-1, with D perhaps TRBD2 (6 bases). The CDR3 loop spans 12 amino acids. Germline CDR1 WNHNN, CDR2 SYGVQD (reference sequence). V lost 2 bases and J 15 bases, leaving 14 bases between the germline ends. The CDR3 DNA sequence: TGCGCCAGCAGTGAGGATTACGGGAGACGGTTCTTC. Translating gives CASSEDYGRRFF.